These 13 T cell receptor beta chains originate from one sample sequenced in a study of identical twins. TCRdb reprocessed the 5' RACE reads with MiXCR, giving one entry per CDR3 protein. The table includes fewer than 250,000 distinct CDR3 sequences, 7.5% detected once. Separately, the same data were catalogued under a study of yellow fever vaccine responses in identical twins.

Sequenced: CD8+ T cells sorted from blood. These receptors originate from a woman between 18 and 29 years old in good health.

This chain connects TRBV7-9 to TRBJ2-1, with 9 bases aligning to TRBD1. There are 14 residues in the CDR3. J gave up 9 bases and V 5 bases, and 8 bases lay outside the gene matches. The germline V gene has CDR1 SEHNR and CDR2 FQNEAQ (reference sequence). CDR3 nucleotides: TGTGCCAGCAGCCCGAAACAGGGGGCAGGTGAGCAGTTCTTC. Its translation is CASSPKQGAGEQFF.

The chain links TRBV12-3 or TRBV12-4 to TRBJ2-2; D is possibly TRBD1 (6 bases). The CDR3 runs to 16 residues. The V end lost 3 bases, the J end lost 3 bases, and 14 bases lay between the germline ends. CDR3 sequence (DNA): TGTGCCAGCAGTTTCGCGACAGGCGGAGACACCGGGGAGCTGTTTTTT. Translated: CASSFATGGDTGELFF.

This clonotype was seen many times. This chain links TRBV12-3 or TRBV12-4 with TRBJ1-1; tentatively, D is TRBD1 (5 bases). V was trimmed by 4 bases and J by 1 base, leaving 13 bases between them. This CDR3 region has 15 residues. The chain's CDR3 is CASSSRGWGNTEAFF. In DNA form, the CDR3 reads TGTGCCAGCAGTTCTCGGGGGTGGGGGAACACTGAAGCTTTCTTT.

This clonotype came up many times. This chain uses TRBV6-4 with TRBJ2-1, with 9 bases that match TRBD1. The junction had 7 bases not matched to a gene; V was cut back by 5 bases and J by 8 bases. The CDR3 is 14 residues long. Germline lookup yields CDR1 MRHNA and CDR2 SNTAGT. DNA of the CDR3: TGTGCCAGCAGTACCTCCGGGACAGGGCATGAGCAGTTCTTC. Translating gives CASSTSGTGHEQFF.

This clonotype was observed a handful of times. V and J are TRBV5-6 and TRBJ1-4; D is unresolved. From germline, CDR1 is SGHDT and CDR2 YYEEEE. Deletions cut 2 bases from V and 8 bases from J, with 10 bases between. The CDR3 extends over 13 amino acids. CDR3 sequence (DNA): TGTGCCAGCAGCTTAGGAAACGGAGAAAAACTGTTTTTT. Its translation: CASSLGNGEKLFF.

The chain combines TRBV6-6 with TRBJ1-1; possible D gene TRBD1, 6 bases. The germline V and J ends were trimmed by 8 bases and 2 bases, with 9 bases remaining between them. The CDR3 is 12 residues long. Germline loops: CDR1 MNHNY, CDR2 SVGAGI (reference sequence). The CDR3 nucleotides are TGTGCCAGCGTAGGGGGTAACACTGAAGCTTTCTTT. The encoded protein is CASVGGNTEAFF.

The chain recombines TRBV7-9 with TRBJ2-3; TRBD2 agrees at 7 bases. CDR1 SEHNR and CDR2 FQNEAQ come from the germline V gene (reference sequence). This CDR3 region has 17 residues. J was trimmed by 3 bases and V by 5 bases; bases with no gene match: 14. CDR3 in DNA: TGTGCCAGCAGCCAGGCCCTGGGAGCGGGAAAGACAGATACGCAGTATTTT. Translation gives CASSQALGAGKTDTQYF.

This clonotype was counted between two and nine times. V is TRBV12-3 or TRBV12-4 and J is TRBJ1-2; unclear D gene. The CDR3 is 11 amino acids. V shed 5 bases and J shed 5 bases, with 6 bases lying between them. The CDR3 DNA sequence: TGTGCCAGCAGTGACTTGTATGGCTACACCTTC. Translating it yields CASSDLYGYTF.

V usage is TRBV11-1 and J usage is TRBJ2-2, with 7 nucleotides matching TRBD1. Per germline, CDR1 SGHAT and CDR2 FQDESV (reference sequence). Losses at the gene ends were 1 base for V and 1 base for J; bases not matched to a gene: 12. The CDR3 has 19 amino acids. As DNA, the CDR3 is TGTGCCAGCAGCTTAGTGGGCCGATTTTGGACAGGGAACACCGGGGAGCTGTTTTTT. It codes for CASSLVGRFWTGNTGELFF.

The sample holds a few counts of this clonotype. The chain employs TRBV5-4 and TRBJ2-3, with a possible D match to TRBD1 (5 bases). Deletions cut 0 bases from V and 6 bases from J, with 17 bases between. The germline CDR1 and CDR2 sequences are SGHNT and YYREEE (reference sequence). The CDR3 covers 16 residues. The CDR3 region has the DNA TGTGCCAGCAGCTTGGCCGGGCTACCTGCAGGGGATACGCAGTATTTT. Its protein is CASSLAGLPAGDTQYF.

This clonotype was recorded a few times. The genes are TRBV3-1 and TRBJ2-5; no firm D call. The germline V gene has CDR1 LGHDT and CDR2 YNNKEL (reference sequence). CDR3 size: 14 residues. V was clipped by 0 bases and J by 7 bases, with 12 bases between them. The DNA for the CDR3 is TGTGCCAGCAGCCAAGAGGCCGGGTGGGGGACCCAGTACTTC. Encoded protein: CASSQEAGWGTQYF.

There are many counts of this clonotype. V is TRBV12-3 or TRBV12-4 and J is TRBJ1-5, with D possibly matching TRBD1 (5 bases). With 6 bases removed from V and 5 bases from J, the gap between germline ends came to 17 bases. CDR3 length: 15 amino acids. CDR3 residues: CASSSDRGHHQPQHF. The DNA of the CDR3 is TGTGCCAGCAGCTCTGACAGAGGCCACCATCAGCCCCAGCATTTT.

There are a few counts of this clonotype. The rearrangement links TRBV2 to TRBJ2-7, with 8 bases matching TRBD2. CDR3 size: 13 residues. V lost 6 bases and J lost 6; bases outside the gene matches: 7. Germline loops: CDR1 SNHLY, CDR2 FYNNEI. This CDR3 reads CASSGREGPEQYV. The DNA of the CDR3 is TGTGCCAGCAGCGGCCGGGAGGGGCCCGAGCAGTACGTC.